What follows describes a single T cell receptor (beta chain). The sample comes from a study of T cells in Graves' hyperthyroidism and ophthalmopathy. Amplification targeted TCR beta CDR3 regions from RNA transcripts. RT-PCR in the first round (using the HTBI primer set) targeted the TCR CDR3. TCRdb reanalysed the multiplex PCR reads using MiXCR and keeps one entry per CDR3 protein. Here the sample spans about 96,000 distinct CDR3 sequences, roughly 56% being singletons. Trimming cost V 5 bases and J 6 bases, with 12 bases left between them. The CDR3 runs to 13 residues. The germline V gene encodes CDR1 KGHDR and CDR2 SFDVKD.

Sequenced material: blood. The TCR comes from a woman aged 40-49 years with Graves' hyperthyroidism. The chain joins TRBV24-1 to TRBJ1-2, with D unresolved. CDR3 residues: CATSGDQEDGYTF. The CDR3 DNA is TGTGCCACCAGTGGAGATCAGGAAGATGGCTACACCTTC.